The 5 T cell receptor beta chains reported below all come from one sample, sequenced in a study of OX40 agonist ivuxolimab in advanced cancers. Assay: immunoSEQ multiplex PCR; the TCRdb copy retains only in-frame clones and omits some. The sample yields some 83,000 clones, roughly 85% seen once. This sample comprised CD4+ or CD8+ T cells sorted from blood, obtained in a trial of the OX40 agonist ivuxolimab. Receptors originate from an adult with an advanced solid tumor such as melanoma, head and neck, liver or kidney cancer.

This rearrangement joins TRBV6-6 to TRBJ1-1; D remains ambiguous. Germline CDR1 and CDR2: MNHNY and SVGAGI (reference sequence). V lost 4 bases to trimming and J lost 1 base, with 10 bases between them. This CDR3 comprises 14 residues. CDR3: CASSFGPGNTEAFF. For the CDR3, the DNA is TGTGCCAGCAGTTTTGGTCCAGGGAACACTGAAGCTTTCTTT.

The V call is TRBV7-9, the J call TRBJ2-5; D perhaps matches TRBD1 (5 bases). The CDR3 totals 18 residues. Trimming took off 5 bases at V and 2 bases at J, with 24 bases between the two ends. Germline V lookup: CDR1 SEHNR, CDR2 FQNEAQ (reference sequence). Here the CDR3 reads CASSRSLGREWNQETQYF. The CDR3 coding sequence is TGTGCCAGCAGCCGAAGTCTAGGCAGGGAATGGAATCAAGAGACCCAGTACTTC.

This chain joins TRBV6-1 and TRBJ1-5; the D is unclear. There are 14 residues in the CDR3. Germline V gene data show CDR1 as MNHNS and CDR2 as SASEGT. V was cut by 7 bases and J by 0 bases, with 10 bases left in between. The DNA of the CDR3 is TGTGCCAGCACGGACTCCAATAGCAATCAGCCCCAGCATTTT. Translating gives CASTDSNSNQPQHF.

V is TRBV6-6 and J is TRBJ1-2; 7 nucleotides line up with TRBD1. Germline CDR1 MNHNY, CDR2 SVGAGI (reference sequence). The CDR3 contains 16 residues. Germline trimming cut 6 bases from V and 8 bases from J; bases unmatched to any gene: 18. CDR3 sequence: CASSPGQGGTIWGYTF. CDR3 nucleotides: TGTGCCAGCAGCCCCGGCCAGGGGGGAACTATATGGGGCTACACCTTC.

The rearrangement uses TRBV29-1 and TRBJ2-7, with TRBD1 as a possible D gene (5 bases). This CDR3 comprises 12 residues. CDR1 SQVTM and CDR2 ANQGSEA come from the germline V gene. V was cut by 1 base and J by 4 bases, with 8 bases left in between. The CDR3 protein is CSVEVPGYEQYF. The CDR3 nucleotides are TGCAGCGTTGAAGTCCCAGGGTACGAGCAGTACTTC.